A single sample is the source of the 13 T cell receptor beta chains below, sequenced in a study of T cell repertoires in urothelial bladder cancer. Data came from immunoSEQ multiplex PCR; TCRdb stores just in-frame clones and leaves some out. The sample lists several thousand clones; about 54% were seen once. The sequenced sample consisted of tumor-infiltrating cells from bladder cancer. The receptors derive from a human donor with urothelial carcinoma.

This rearrangement joins TRBV10-3 to TRBJ2-1; D unclear. Trimming took 3 bases from V and 12 from J, leaving 21 bases between them. CDR1 is ENHRY and CDR2 is SYGVKD in the germline V gene. This CDR3 is built from 15 residues. CDR3 protein: CAISDRLSARFGQFF. The DNA of the CDR3 is TGTGCCATCAGTGATCGGCTGAGCGCGAGATTTGGGCAGTTCTTC.

The chain is built from TRBV6-6 and TRBJ2-3; unclear D gene. V shed 5 bases and J shed 2 bases, with 17 bases lying between them. This CDR3 comprises 16 residues. CDR1 is MNHNY and CDR2 is SVGAGI in the germline V gene (reference sequence). The CDR3 nucleotides read TGTGCCAGCAGTCCCGCATTGACTGGACCCACAGATACGCAGTATTTT. Translation: CASSPALTGPTDTQYF.

This rearrangement joins TRBV4-1 to TRBJ1-5; D gene ambiguous. From germline, CDR1 is MGHRA and CDR2 YSYEKL. CDR3 size: 13 residues. Trimming cost V 2 bases and J 6 bases, with 8 bases left between them. CDR3 protein: CASSQWVGQPQHF. The CDR3 coding sequence is TGCGCCAGCAGCCAATGGGTAGGTCAGCCCCAGCATTTT.

The chain has TRBV5-4 and TRBJ2-1; weak D call: TRBD1 (6 bases). There are 14 residues in the CDR3. The germline gives CDR1 SGHNT, CDR2 YYREEE (reference sequence). Trimming took off 3 bases at V and 5 bases at J, with 12 bases between the two ends. The CDR3 spells CASSSGVGDNEQFF. The CDR3 bases are TGTGCCAGCAGCTCAGGGGTCGGGGACAATGAGCAGTTCTTC.

The chain has TRBV6-5 and TRBJ2-3, with 8 bases that match TRBD2. CDR1 and CDR2 (germline): MNHEY, SVGAGI. There are 15 residues in the CDR3. J gave up 1 base and V 2 bases, and 2 bases lay outside the gene matches. Here the CDR3 DNA reads TGTGCCAGCAGTTACGCAGCGGGAGGCACAGATACGCAGTATTTT. Translated: CASSYAAGGTDTQYF.

This chain uses TRBV7-9 with TRBJ1-6, with 7 bases lining up with TRBD1. The germline V gene encodes CDR1 SEHNR and CDR2 FQNEAQ (reference sequence). V lost 1 base and J lost 9; bases outside the gene matches: 3. The CDR3 contains 14 residues. DNA of the CDR3: TGTGCCAGCAGCTTAGAGGGACAGTTTTCACCCCTCCACTTT. Amino acid sequence: CASSLEGQFSPLHF.

The V gene is TRBV2, the J gene TRBJ2-3; 8 bases match TRBD2. The germline gives CDR1 SNHLY, CDR2 FYNNEI. There are 15 residues in the CDR3. Unmatched junction bases numbered 5, after V lost 6 bases and J lost 0 bases. The CDR3 DNA reads as TGTGCCAGCAGCCTCATAGCGGGGAGCACAGATACGCAGTATTTT. Its protein product is CASSLIAGSTDTQYF.

By its share, this clone is medium-sized (0.01 to 0.1%). The junction does not match germline at one end; this may be a read error. The chain combines TRBV5-4 with TRBJ2-7, with TRBD2 matching 8 bases. The CDR3 loop spans 15 amino acids. The germline gives CDR1 SGHNT, CDR2 YYREEE (reference sequence). CDR3 nucleotide sequence: TGTGCCAGCAGTTTGGGACTAGAAGGAATTCGCGAGCAGTACTTC. Translating gives CASSLGLEGIREQYF.

This clone was counted a few times. The gene calls are TRBV5-1 and TRBJ1-1; unclear D gene. Looked up from germline, CDR1 is SGHRS and CDR2 is YFSETQ. V was pared by 0 bases and J by 0 bases, with 9 bases between. The CDR3 totals 15 residues. CDR3 sequence (DNA): TGCGCCAGCAGCTTGGCTATAGGTATGAACACTGAAGCTTTCTTT. As protein: CASSLAIGMNTEAFF.

The chain recombines TRBV5-4 with TRBJ2-7; the match to TRBD1 covers 9 bases. V lost 5 bases to trimming and J lost 0 bases; unmatched junction nucleotides: 9. CDR1 and CDR2 (germline): SGHNT, YYREEE (reference sequence). The CDR3 has 16 amino acids. CDR3: CASRRSGTGSSYEQYF. The CDR3 nucleotides read TGTGCCAGCAGGAGATCCGGGACAGGGAGCTCCTACGAGCAGTACTTC.

This rearrangement joins TRBV20-1 to TRBJ2-7; maybe TRBD2 (5 bases). V lost 7 bases and J lost 2, with 9 bases in between. This CDR3 region has 11 residues. Per germline, CDR1 DFQATT and CDR2 SNEGSKA (reference sequence). In DNA form, the CDR3 reads TGCAGTGTCGGGGAGACCTACGAGCAGTACTTC. As protein: CSVGETYEQYF.

Sample share makes this clone large (0.1 to 1%). The chain couples TRBV10-3 to TRBJ2-7; 7 bases are shared with TRBD1. From germline, CDR1 is ENHRY and CDR2 SYGVKD. CDR3 length equals 15 residues. V was pared by 2 bases and J by 1 base, with 5 bases of the junction left unmatched. DNA for the CDR3: TGTGCCATCAGTGAGCCCGGGACAGCTTCCTACGAGCAGTACTTC. Its protein is CAISEPGTASYEQYF.

As DNA, the CDR3 is TGCGCCAGCAGCCAAGATAGAACAGGGAGGGTCAACGAGCAGTACTTC. Translated, it gives CASSQDRTGRVNEQYF. The chain has TRBV4-1 and TRBJ2-7; tentative D call: TRBD2 (7 bases). The CDR3 loop spans 16 amino acids. The ends were cut back, 0 bases at V and 5 bases at J, with 17 bases in the middle. Germline V lookup: CDR1 MGHRA, CDR2 YSYEKL.